This TCR beta chain comes out of a study of cytomegalovirus exposure and HLA in healthy donors. Per the germline V gene, CDR1 is SQVTM and CDR2 is ANQGSEA. The CDR3 sequence is 13 residues long. Trimming shortened V by 4 bases and J by 2 bases, and 10 bases separated the two germline ends. The data were produced by immunoSEQ multiplex PCR, yet TCRdb's version contains in-frame clones alone and is incomplete. The table has about 56,000 clones, 93% seen once; the top ten hold around 1.7%. This TCR was sampled from a woman under 30 in good health and CMV-seropositive. This chain links TRBV29-1 with TRBJ2-3; no reliable D call. Sequencing was performed on PBMCs. The CDR3 DNA reads TGCAGCGTTGGACTCACCGACACAGATACGCAGTATTTT. The encoded protein is CSVGLTDTDTQYF.